This T cell receptor (beta chain) emerged from a study of cytomegalovirus exposure and HLA in healthy donors. Germline trimming cut 5 bases from V and 0 bases from J; bases unmatched to any gene: 4. Germline loops: CDR1 SGHTA, CDR2 FQGNSA. There are 14 residues in the CDR3. Use of 60 Vbeta and 13 Jbeta primers characterized the PCR. Generated by immunoSEQ multiplex PCR, the TCRdb table keeps only in-frame clones and is missing some. The sample lists some 120,000 clones; 75% to 85% were seen once. The origin of this receptor is a woman between 18 and 30 years old in good health and CMV-seropositive. This rearrangement joins TRBV7-2 to TRBJ2-7, with 7 bases aligning to TRBD1. Material for sequencing was PBMCs. CDR3 amino acids: CASSPGTVSYEQYF. The CDR3 nucleotides are TGTGCCAGCAGCCCGGGGACAGTCTCCTACGAGCAGTACTTC. The whole variable domain, remainder taken from reference TRBV7-2 and TRBJ2-7, is GAGVSQSPSNKVTEKGKDVELRCDPISGHTALYWYRQSLGQGLEFLIYFQGNSAPDKSGLPSDRFSAERTGGSVSTLTIQRTQQEDSAVYLCASSPGTVSYEQYFGPGTRLTVT.